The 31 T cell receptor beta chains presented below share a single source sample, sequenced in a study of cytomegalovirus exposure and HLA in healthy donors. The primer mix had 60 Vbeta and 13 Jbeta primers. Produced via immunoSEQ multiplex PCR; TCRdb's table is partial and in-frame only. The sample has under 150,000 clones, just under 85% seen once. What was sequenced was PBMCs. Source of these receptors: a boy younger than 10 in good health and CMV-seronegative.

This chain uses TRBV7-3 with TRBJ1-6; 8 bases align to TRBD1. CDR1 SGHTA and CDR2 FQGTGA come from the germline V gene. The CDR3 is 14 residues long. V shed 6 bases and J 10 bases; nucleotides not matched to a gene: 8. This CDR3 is CASSTTGAGSPLHF. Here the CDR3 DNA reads TGTGCCAGCAGTACGACAGGGGCCGGATCACCCCTCCACTTT. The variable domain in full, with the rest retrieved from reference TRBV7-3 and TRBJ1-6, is GAGVSQTPSNKVTEKGKYVELRCDPISGHTALYWYRQSLGQGPEFLIYFQGTGAADDSGLPNDRFFAVRPEGSVSTLKIQRTERGDSAVYLCASSTTGAGSPLHFGNGTRLTVT.

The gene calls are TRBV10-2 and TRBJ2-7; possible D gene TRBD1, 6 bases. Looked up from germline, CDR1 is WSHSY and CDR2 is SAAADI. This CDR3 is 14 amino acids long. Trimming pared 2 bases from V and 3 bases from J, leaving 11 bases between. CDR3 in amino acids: CASSEETGDYEQYV. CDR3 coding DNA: TGCGCCAGCAGTGAGGAGACAGGAGACTACGAGCAGTACGTC.

The chain's CDR3 is CAILALGHSSYNSPLHF. In DNA, the CDR3 is TGTGCCATCCTCGCCCTGGGCCACAGCTCCTATAATTCACCCCTCCACTTT. The chain has TRBV21-1 and TRBJ1-6; the table calls TRBD1, which could not be checked here. TRBV21-1 is assigned pseudogene status. The CDR3 contains 17 residues.

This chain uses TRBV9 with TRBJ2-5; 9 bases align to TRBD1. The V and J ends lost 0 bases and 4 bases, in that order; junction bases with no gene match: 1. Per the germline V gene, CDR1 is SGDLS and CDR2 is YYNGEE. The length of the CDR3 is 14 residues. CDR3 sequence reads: CASSVEDRGETQYF. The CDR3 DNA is TGTGCCAGCAGCGTAGAGGACAGGGGAGAGACCCAGTACTTC.

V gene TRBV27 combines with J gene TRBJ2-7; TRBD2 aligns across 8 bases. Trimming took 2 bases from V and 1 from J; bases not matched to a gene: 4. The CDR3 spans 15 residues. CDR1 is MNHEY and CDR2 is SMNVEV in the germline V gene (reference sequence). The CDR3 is CASSLTAGESYEQYV. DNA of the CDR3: TGTGCCAGCAGTTTAACAGCGGGAGAATCCTACGAGCAGTACGTC.

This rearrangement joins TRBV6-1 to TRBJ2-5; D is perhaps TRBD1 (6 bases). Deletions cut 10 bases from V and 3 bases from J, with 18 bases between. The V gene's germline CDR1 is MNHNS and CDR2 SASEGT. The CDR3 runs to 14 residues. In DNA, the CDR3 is TGTGCCATCTGGAGCAGGGGTCTGGAAGAGACCCAGTACTTC. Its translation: CAIWSRGLEETQYF.

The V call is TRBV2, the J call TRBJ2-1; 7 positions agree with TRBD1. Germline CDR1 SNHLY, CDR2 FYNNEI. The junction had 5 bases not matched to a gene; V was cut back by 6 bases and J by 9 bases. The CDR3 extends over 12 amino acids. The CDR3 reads CASSLQGTEQFF. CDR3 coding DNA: TGTGCCAGCAGCCTACAGGGGACTGAGCAGTTCTTC.

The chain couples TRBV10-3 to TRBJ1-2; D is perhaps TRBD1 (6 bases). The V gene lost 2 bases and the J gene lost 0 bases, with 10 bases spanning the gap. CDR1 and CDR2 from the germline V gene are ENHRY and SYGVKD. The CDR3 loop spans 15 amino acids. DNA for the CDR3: TGTGCCATCAGTGAGCAGACAGGCTCTAACTATGGCTACACCTTC. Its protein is CAISEQTGSNYGYTF.

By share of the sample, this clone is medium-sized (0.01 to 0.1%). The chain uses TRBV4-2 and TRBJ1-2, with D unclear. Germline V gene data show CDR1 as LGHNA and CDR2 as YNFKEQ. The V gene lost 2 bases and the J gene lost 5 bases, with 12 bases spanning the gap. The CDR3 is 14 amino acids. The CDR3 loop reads CASSQSTGGYGYTF. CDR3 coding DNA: TGTGCCAGCAGCCAATCCACGGGAGGTTATGGCTACACCTTC.

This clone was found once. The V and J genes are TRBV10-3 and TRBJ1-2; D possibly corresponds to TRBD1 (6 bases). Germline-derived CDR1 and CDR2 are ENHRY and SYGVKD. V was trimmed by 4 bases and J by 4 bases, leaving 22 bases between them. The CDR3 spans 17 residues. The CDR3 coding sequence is TGTGCCATCAGTGTAGAGTTGGGGGGGGGCTTCGGCTATGGCTACACCTTC. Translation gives CAISVELGGGFGYGYTF.

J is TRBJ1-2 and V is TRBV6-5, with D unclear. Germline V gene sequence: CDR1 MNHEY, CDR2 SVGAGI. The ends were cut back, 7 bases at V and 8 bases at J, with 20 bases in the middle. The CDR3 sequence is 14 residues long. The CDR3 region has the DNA TGTGCCAGCATCGATGGGTCGGCCTCGGGAGGCTACACCTTC. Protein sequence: CASIDGSASGGYTF.

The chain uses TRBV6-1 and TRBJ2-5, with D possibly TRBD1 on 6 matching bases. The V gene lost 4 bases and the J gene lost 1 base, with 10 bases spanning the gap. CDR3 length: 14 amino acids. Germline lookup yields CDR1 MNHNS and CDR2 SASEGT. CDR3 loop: CASSARTAQETQYF. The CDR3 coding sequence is TGTGCCAGCAGTGCCAGGACAGCCCAAGAGACCCAGTACTTC.

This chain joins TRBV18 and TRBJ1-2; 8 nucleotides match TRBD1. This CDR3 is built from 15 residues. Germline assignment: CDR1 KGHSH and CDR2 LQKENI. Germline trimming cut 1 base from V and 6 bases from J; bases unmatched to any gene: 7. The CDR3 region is CASSPRNRGDNGYTF. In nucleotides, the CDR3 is TGTGCCAGCTCACCACGTAACAGGGGGGATAATGGCTACACCTTC.

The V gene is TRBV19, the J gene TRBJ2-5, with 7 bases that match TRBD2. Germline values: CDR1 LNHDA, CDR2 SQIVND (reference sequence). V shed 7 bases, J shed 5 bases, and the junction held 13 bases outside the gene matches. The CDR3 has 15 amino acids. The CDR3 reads CASTQGAGEVETQYF. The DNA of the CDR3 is TGTGCCAGTACCCAAGGCGCGGGAGAGGTGGAGACCCAGTACTTC.

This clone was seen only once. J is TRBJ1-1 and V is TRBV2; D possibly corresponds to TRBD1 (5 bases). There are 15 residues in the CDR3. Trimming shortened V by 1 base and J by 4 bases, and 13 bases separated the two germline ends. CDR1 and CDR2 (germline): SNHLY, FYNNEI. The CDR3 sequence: CASSEGAGAPTEAFF. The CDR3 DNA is TGTGCCAGCAGTGAAGGGGCTGGGGCCCCCACTGAAGCTTTCTTT.

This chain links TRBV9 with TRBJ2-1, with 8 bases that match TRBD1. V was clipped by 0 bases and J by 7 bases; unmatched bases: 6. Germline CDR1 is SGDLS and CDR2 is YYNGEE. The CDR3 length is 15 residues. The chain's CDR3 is CASSVAGQGENEQFF. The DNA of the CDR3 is TGTGCCAGCAGCGTAGCCGGACAGGGTGAGAATGAGCAGTTCTTC.

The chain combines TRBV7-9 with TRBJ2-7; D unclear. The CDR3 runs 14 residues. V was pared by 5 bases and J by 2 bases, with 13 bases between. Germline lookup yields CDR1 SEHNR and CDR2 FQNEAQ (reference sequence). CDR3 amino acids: CASSAPRVPYEQYF. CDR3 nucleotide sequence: TGTGCCAGCAGCGCACCTCGGGTTCCCTACGAGCAGTACTTC.

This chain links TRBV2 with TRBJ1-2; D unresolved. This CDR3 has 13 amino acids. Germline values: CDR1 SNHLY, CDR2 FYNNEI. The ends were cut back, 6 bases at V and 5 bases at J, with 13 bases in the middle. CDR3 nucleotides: TGTGCCAGCAGGGCGGTGGCGGCTTATGGCTACACCTTC. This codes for CASRAVAAYGYTF.

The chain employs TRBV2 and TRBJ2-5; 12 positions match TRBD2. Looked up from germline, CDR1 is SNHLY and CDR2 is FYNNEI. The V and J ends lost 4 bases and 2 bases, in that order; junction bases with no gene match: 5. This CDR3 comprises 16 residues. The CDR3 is CASSGLGLAGQETQYF. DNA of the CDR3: TGTGCCAGCAGTGGACTCGGACTAGCGGGGCAAGAGACCCAGTACTTC.

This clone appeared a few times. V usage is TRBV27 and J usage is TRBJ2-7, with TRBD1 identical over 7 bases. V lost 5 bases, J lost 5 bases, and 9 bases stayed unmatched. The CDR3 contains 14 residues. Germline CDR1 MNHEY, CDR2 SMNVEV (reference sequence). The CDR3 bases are TGTGCCAGCAGTCATTGGGACAGTCTCAACGAGCAGTACGTC. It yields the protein CASSHWDSLNEQYV.

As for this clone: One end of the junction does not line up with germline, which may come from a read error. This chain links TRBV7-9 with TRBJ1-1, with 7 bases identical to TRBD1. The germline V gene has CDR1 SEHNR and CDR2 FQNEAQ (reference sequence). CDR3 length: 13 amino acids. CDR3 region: CSSSLLQGYEAFF. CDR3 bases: TGTTCCAGCAGCTTACTACAGGGGTATGAAGCTTTCTTT.

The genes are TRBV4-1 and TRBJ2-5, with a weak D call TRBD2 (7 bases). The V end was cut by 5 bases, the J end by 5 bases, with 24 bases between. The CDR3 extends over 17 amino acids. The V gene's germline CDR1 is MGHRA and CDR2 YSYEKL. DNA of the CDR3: TGCGCCAGCAGCGAGGGGAGGGCAGGGGTCGGGTGGGAGACCCAGTACTTC. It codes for CASSEGRAGVGWETQYF.

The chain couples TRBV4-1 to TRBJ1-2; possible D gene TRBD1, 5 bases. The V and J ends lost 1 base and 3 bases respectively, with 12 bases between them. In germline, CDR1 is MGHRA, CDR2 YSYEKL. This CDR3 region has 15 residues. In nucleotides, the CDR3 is TGCGCCAGCAGCCAAGTCGGTGACAGCTACTATGGCTACACCTTC. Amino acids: CASSQVGDSYYGYTF.

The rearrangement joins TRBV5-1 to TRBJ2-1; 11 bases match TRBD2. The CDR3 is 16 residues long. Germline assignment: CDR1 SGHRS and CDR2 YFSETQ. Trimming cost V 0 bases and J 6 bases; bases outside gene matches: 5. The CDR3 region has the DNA TGCGCCAGCAGCTTGGATGGTAGCGGGAGGGTCAATGAGCAGTTCTTC. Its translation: CASSLDGSGRVNEQFF. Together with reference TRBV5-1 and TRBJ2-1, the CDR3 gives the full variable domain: KAGVTQTPRYLIKTRGQQVTLSCSPISGHRSVSWYQQTPGQGLQFLFEYFSETQRNKGNFPGRFSGRQFSNSRSEMNVSTLELGDSALYLCASSLDGSGRVNEQFFGPGTRLTVL.

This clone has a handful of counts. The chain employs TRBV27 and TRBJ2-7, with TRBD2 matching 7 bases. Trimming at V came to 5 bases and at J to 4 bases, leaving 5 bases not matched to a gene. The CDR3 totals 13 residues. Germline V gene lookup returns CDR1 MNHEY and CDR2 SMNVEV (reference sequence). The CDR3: CASSGTGGYEQYF. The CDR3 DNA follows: TGTGCCAGCAGTGGGACCGGGGGGTACGAGCAGTACTTC.

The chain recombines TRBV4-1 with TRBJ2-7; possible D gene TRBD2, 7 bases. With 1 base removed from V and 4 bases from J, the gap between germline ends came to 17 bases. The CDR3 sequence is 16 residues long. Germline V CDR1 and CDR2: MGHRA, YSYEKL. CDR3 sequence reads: CASSQGGGTRAYEQYF. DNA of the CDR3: TGCGCCAGCAGCCAAGGGGGGGGGACACGGGCATACGAGCAGTACTTC.

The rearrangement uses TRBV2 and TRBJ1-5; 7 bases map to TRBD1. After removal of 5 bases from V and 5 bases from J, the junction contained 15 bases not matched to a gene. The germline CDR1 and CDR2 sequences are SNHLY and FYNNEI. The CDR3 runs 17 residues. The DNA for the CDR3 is TGTGCCAGCAGTTATGACCGGGACAGCAGCGCCGATCAGCCCCAGCATTTT. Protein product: CASSYDRDSSADQPQHF.

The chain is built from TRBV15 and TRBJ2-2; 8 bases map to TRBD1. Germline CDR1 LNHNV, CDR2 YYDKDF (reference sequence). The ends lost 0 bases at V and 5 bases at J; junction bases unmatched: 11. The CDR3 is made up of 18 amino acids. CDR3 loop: CATSRDIGTGGLTGELFF. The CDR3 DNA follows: TGTGCCACCAGCAGAGATATTGGCACAGGGGGGTTAACCGGGGAGCTGTTTTTT.

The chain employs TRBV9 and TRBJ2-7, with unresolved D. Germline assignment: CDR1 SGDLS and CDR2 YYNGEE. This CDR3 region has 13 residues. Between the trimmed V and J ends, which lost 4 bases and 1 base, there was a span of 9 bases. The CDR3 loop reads CASSPSDSYEQYF. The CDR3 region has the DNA TGTGCCAGCAGCCCTAGTGATTCCTACGAGCAGTACTTC.

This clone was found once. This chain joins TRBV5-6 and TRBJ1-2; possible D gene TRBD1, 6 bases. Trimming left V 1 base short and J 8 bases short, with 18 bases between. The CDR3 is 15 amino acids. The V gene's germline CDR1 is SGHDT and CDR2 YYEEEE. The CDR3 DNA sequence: TGTGCCAGCAGCTTGCGCCTCAGGGGCAGGGAGGGCTACACCTTC. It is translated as CASSLRLRGREGYTF.

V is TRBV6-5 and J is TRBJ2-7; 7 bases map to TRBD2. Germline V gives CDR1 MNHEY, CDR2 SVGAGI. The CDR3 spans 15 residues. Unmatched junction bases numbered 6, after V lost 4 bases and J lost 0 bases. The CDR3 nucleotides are TGTGCCAGCAGTTCAGCGGGGTGGAACTCCTACGAGCAGTACTTC. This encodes CASSSAGWNSYEQYF.